Below, 5 T cell receptor beta chains from the same sample are listed, as sequenced in a study of OX40 agonist ivuxolimab in advanced cancers. TCRdb's table, derived via immunoSEQ multiplex PCR, lists solely in-frame clones and lacks some. The sample contains roughly 100,000 clones, 70% to 90% of which appear only once. This specimen was CD4+ or CD8+ T cells sorted from blood, taken in a trial of the OX40 agonist ivuxolimab. These receptor sequences come from an adult with an advanced solid tumor such as melanoma, head and neck, liver or kidney cancer.

This clone was seen just once. The CDR3 sequence is CASSPPRRDTQYF. CDR3 coding DNA: TGTGCCAGCAGCCCCCCGCGAAGGGATACGCAGTATTTT. The chain employs TRBV7-9 and TRBJ2-3; D ambiguous. The CDR3 sequence is 13 residues long. The germline V gene encodes CDR1 SEHNR and CDR2 FQNEAQ (reference sequence). V was trimmed by 5 bases and J by 6 bases, leaving 12 bases between them.

This rearrangement joins TRBV5-8 to TRBJ2-2; a weak D match, TRBD1 (6 bases). Germline V gene data show CDR1 as SGHTS and CDR2 as YDEGEE. The CDR3 loop spans 13 amino acids. The V gene lost 5 bases and the J gene lost 5 bases, with 10 bases spanning the gap. The CDR3 DNA is TGTGCCAGCAGTTGGACAGAGACCGGGGAGCTGTTTTTT. It codes for CASSWTETGELFF. Full variable domain (outside the CDR3, taken from reference TRBV5-8 and TRBJ2-2): EAGVTQSPTHLIKTRGQQATLRCSPISGHTSVYWYQQALGLGLQFLLWYDEGEERNRGNFPPRFSGRQFPNYSSELNVNALELEDSALYLCASSWTETGELFFGEGSRLTVL.

The chain recombines TRBV28 with TRBJ2-3; possible D gene TRBD2, 6 bases. This CDR3 has 18 amino acids. From germline, CDR1 is MDHEN and CDR2 SYDVKM. Trimming took 6 bases from V and 2 from J, leaving 24 bases between them. In DNA form, the CDR3 reads TGTGCCAGCAGCCCAACGCCCGCCGGGCGGGATCCCACAGATACGCAGTATTTT. Protein sequence: CASSPTPAGRDPTDTQYF.

The chain joins TRBV7-2 to TRBJ2-7; D may be TRBD1 (5 bases). Germline V gene lookup returns CDR1 SGHTA and CDR2 FQGNSA. This CDR3 contains 14 residues. V shed 2 bases and J shed 5 bases, with 13 bases lying between them. This chain's CDR3 is CASSLLGDWNEQYF. The DNA of the CDR3 is TGTGCCAGCAGCTTACTAGGGGATTGGAACGAGCAGTACTTC.

The chain is built from TRBV10-3 and TRBJ1-4; 8 nucleotides line up with TRBD1. V lost 0 bases and J lost 7; bases outside the gene matches: 4. CDR3 length equals 15 residues. Per germline, CDR1 ENHRY and CDR2 SYGVKD. DNA of the CDR3: TGTGCCATCAGTGAGTCGACAGGGGCCGGTGAAAAACTGTTTTTT. Its protein product is CAISESTGAGEKLFF.